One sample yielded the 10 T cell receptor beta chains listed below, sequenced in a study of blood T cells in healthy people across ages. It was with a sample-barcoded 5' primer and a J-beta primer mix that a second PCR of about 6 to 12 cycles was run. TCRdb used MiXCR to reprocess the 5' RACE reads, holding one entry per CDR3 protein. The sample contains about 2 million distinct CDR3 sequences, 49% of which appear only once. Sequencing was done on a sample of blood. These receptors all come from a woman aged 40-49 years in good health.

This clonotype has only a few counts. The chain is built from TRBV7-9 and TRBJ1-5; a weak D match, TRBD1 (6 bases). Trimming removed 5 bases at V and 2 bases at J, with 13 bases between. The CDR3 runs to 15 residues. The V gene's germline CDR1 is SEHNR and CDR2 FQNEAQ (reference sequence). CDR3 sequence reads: CASSPARGGNQPQHF. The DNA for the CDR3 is TGTGCCAGCAGCCCTGCCAGGGGTGGCAATCAGCCCCAGCATTTT.

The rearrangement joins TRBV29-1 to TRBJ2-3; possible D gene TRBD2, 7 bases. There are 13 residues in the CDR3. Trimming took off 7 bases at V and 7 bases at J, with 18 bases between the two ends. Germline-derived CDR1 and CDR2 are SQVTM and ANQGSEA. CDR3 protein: CSGWGGSLNTQYF. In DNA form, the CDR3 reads TGCAGCGGGTGGGGGGGCAGTCTGAATACGCAGTATTTT.

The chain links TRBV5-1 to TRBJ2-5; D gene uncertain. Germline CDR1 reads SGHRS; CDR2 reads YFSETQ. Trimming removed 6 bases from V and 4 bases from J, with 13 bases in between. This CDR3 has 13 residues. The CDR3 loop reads CASNALPTETQYF. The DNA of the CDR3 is TGCGCCAGCAACGCCCTACCTACAGAGACCCAGTACTTC.

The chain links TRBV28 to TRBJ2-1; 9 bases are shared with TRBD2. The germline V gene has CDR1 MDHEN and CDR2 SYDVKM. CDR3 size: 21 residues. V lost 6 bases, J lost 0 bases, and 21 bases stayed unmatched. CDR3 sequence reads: CASSLVLGGGASKSSYNEQFF. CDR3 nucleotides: TGTGCCAGCAGCTTGGTGTTGGGCGGGGGGGCTTCGAAAAGCTCCTACAATGAGCAGTTCTTC. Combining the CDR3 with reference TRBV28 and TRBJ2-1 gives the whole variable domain DVKVTQSSRYLVKRTGEKVFLECVQDMDHENMFWYRQDPGLGLRLIYFSYDVKMKEKGDIPEGYSVSREKKERFSLILESASTNQTSMYLCASSLVLGGGASKSSYNEQFFGPGTRLTVL.

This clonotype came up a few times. The CDR3 loop is CASSLLDSTNYGYTF. CDR3 DNA sequence: TGTGCCAGCAGCCTTCTGGACAGTACTAACTATGGCTACACCTTC. The chain couples TRBV7-9 to TRBJ1-2; the D gene is possibly TRBD1 (6 bases). V was trimmed by 5 bases and J by 0 bases, leaving 13 bases between them. This CDR3 region has 15 residues. Germline lookup yields CDR1 SEHNR and CDR2 FQNEAQ (reference sequence).

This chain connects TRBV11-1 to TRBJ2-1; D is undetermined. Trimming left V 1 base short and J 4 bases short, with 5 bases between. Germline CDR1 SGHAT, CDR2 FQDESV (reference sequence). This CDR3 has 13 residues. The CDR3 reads CASSLEEYNEQFF. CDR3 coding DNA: TGTGCCAGCAGCTTAGAAGAATACAATGAGCAGTTCTTC.

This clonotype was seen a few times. CDR3 sequence (DNA): TGCAGTGCATGGGACTTCGATTACAATGAGCAGTTCTTC. Protein sequence: CSAWDFDYNEQFF. The chain uses TRBV20-1 and TRBJ2-1; D is perhaps TRBD2 (6 bases). The CDR3 contains 13 residues. V dropped 6 bases and J dropped 4 bases, with 13 bases sitting between them. Germline-derived CDR1 and CDR2 are DFQATT and SNEGSKA (reference sequence).

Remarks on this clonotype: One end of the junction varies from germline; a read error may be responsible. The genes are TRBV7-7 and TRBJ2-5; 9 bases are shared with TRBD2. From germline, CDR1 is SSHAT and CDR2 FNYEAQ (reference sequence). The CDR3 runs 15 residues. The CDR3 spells CASSLAGERRGTQYF. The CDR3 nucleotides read TGTGCTAGCAGCTTAGCGGGGGAACGACGTGGGACCCAGTACTTC.

DNA of the CDR3: TGTGCCAGCAGCTTAGGGCTTTACTATGGCTACACCTTC. Translating it yields CASSLGLYYGYTF. This chain uses TRBV7-2 with TRBJ1-2; D call uncertain. CDR3 length: 13 amino acids. CDR1 is SGHTA and CDR2 is FQGNSA in the germline V gene. V lost 1 base, J lost 3 bases, and 6 bases lay in between.

The CDR3: CSAAIGGGNGNSPLHF. The CDR3 bases are TGCAGTGCCGCCATCGGAGGGGGCAACGGAAATTCACCCCTCCACTTT. The chain employs TRBV20-1 and TRBJ1-6; 7 bases are shared with TRBD1. V was clipped by 6 bases and J by 7 bases; unmatched bases: 15. The CDR3 covers 16 residues. CDR1 and CDR2 from the germline V gene are DFQATT and SNEGSKA (reference sequence).